This TCR beta chain comes out of a study of OX40 agonist ivuxolimab in advanced cancers. Study summary: Ivuxolimab, an antibody acting as an agonist of OX40 (CD134), was used to treat patients.

Study-wide findings and caveats: The CD4+ and CD8+ T cells in the blood had expanded clonally by week 6 at 0.1 to 3.0 mg/kg.

Only in-frame clones appear in the TCRdb table, and some are missing; sequencing was by immunoSEQ multiplex PCR. This table holds around 39,000 clones, about 81% found once. Blood samples were obtained at baseline, cycle 4 day 1, and cycle 7 day 1. With regard to this clone: What it recognizes is unknown.

Trimming removed 1 base from V and 7 bases from J; junction bases left unmatched: 6. Germline V lookup: CDR1 SGHNT, CDR2 YYREEE (reference sequence). This CDR3 has 15 residues. The sequence was collected from an adult with an advanced solid tumor such as melanoma, head and neck, liver or kidney cancer. The sample consisted of CD4+ or CD8+ T cells sorted from blood, taken in a trial of the OX40 agonist ivuxolimab. The chain links TRBV5-4 to TRBJ1-4, with TRBD1 matching 8 bases. CDR3 amino acids: CASSLRTGGGEKLFF. The CDR3 DNA reads as TGTGCCAGCAGCTTGCGAACAGGGGGTGGTGAAAAACTGTTTTTT.